This T cell receptor beta chain emerged from a study of breast tumors, draining lymph nodes, adjacent tissues. Study results and caveats: Tumor TCR diversity was below lymph nodes but above nontumor tissue.

Breast cancer patients provided tissue from their axillary draining lymph nodes. TCRdb itself ran the multiplex PCR reads through MiXCR, one entry per CDR3 protein. The data show about 200,000 distinct CDR3 sequences, around a third seen once. This clonotype was counted at least ten times. Its specificity is not known. Losses at the gene ends were 5 bases for V and 1 base for J; bases not matched to a gene: 4. The CDR3 spans 15 residues. CDR1 is SGHTS, CDR2 YDEGEE, per germline. The TCR comes from a female donor with breast cancer. Some clones in this sample may be carry-over from other donors' samples. The chain combines TRBV5-8 with TRBJ2-1; 9 bases map to TRBD1. What was sequenced was axillary lymph node tissue. CDR3 protein: CASSHRGQSYNEQFF. CDR3 DNA sequence: TGTGCCAGCAGTCACAGGGGGCAATCCTACAATGAGCAGTTCTTC.